This TCR beta chain appears in the sequencing data of a study of CD8 T cells in ankylosing spondylitis. Regarding the study as a whole: Reportedly, significant enrichment of disease-linked clones occurred in matched ankylosing spondylitis synovial fluid.

TCRdb redid the calling of the 5' RACE reads with MiXCR, one entry per CDR3 protein. The table lists roughly 190,000 distinct CDR3 sequences, around 13% of them singletons. Notes on this clonotype: The antigen is not known.

V gave up 3 bases and J gave up 3 bases, with 8 bases separating them. Per germline, CDR1 LNHDA and CDR2 SQIVND (reference sequence). This CDR3 contains 13 residues. Material for sequencing was blood, either unsorted or a sorted T cell fraction (not recorded which). The V and J genes are TRBV19 and TRBJ1-1; no reliable D call. The TCR sequence derives from a male donor with ankylosing spondylitis or in good health (not recorded which). The CDR3 reads CASSMVLYTEAFF. The CDR3 region has the DNA TGTGCCAGTAGTATGGTGCTCTACACTGAAGCTTTCTTT.